The clone carrying this TCR beta chain appeared a few times. The data were obtained in a study of CD8+ T cells in alopecia areata. Documented treatment: oral pan-JAK inhibitor, 5-10 mg twice daily. Extracted RNA was reverse transcribed, and the resulting cDNA served as sequencing template. Repertoires were generated with immunoSEQ multiplex PCR, while TCRdb's copy carries only in-frame clones and drops some. The sample has about 200,000 clones, 58% seen once; the top ten hold 5.5% to 6%. Germline CDR1 and CDR2: SGHRS and YFSETQ. V was clipped by 3 bases and J by 1 base, with 7 bases between them. This CDR3 spans 13 amino acids.

Source: CD4+ T cells sorted from blood, taken at week 24, from a patient treated with tofacitinib. The J gene is TRBJ1-1, the V gene TRBV5-1, with unresolved D. This clonotype originated in a human donor with alopecia areata. CDR3: CASSSKSNTEAFF. CDR3 bases: TGCGCCAGCAGCTCCAAATCGAACACTGAAGCTTTCTTT.